Listed below are T cell receptor beta chains from one sample, sequenced in a study of T cells after yellow fever vaccination. TCRdb independently ran MiXCR on the 5' RACE reads; one entry per CDR3 protein. The sample lists about 430,000 distinct CDR3 sequences, over 15% occurring once. Here the sequenced sample was PBMCs, taken before the yellow fever booster vaccination. Every receptor here comes from a man in his late teens or twenties who received the YFV17D yellow fever vaccine. Both conserved end residues are part of each CDR3. A D gene is named only where the DNA matches it firmly. Only part of the rows carry a size: once, few, many, or a class if the clone is expanded.

TRBJ2-5 few TRBV4-3 TRBD2 CASSQGPWGGETQYF TGCGCCAGCAGCCAAGGTCCTTGGGGGGGAGAGACCCAGTACTTC
TRBJ2-5 - TRBV6-1 TRBD2 CASSGGTSGGNETQYF TGTGCCAGCAGTGGGGGTACTAGCGGGGGGAATGAGACCCAGTACTTC
TRBJ2-3 - TRBV5-1 TRBD2 CASSLGTLAGGSTDTQYF TGCGCCAGCAGCTTGGGGACACTAGCGGGGGGTAGCACAGATACGCAGTATTTT
TRBJ1-2 - TRBV5-4 TRBD1 CATGQGGSYGYTF TGTGCCACCGGACAGGGCGGATCCTATGGCTACACCTTC
TRBJ2-7 few TRBV7-8 - CASSLSAGGSYEQYF TGTGCCAGCAGCTTATCTGCAGGAGGGTCCTACGAGCAGTACTTC
TRBJ1-4 - TRBV30 - CAWSVGVANEKLFF TGTGCCTGGAGTGTGGGGGTTGCGAATGAAAAACTGTTTTTT
TRBJ1-2 few TRBV28 - CASSLQVGGYTF TGTGCCAGCAGTTTACAGGTCGGTGGCTACACCTTC
TRBJ1-2 few TRBV20-1 - CILGPTHYGYTF TGCATTTTAGGACCCACCCACTATGGCTACACCTTC
TRBJ1-1 - TRBV5-1 - CASSTFGQNTEAFF TGCGCCAGCAGCACCTTCGGGCAGAACACTGAAGCTTTCTTT
TRBJ1-1 few TRBV7-2 - CASSSTGTSTEAFF TGTGCCAGCAGCTCTACCGGGACAAGCACTGAAGCTTTCTTT
TRBJ2-7 - TRBV4-2 - CASSQDPAFSYEQYF TGTGCCAGCAGCCAAGATCCGGCCTTCTCCTACGAGCAGTACTTC
TRBJ1-1 - TRBV6-5 - CASSYSAGGATEAFF TGTGCCAGCAGTTACTCGGCAGGAGGGGCCACTGAAGCTTTCTTT
TRBJ1-1 many TRBV20-1 - CSARASPGTEAFF TGCAGTGCTAGAGCGTCCCCGGGGACTGAAGCTTTCTTT
TRBJ2-3 - TRBV12-3/TRBV12-4 - CASSSHSDTQYF TGTGCCAGCAGTTCTCATTCAGATACGCAGTATTTT
TRBJ1-1 - TRBV5-1 - CASSWRPPVDTEAFF TGCGCCAGCAGCTGGCGGCCGCCGGTGGACACTGAAGCTTTCTTT
TRBJ2-5 - TRBV12-3/TRBV12-4 - CASSLEPSRCHF TGTGCCAGCAGTTTAGAGCCCTCCCGGTGCCATTTC
TRBJ2-3 few TRBV7-3 - CASSPRGMGTDTQYF TGTGCCAGCAGCCCCCGCGGCATGGGGACAGATACGCAGTATTTT
TRBJ1-4 - TRBV12-3/TRBV12-4 - CASSPSGVEKLFF TGTGCCAGCAGTCCCTCAGGGGTTGAAAAACTGTTTTTT
TRBJ2-5 few TRBV20-1 - CSAAGPGGVETQYF TGCAGTGCCGCGGGTCCAGGGGGGGTAGAGACCCAGTACTTC
TRBJ1-2 - TRBV5-1 TRBD1 CASSLDRGPYGYTF TGCGCCAGCAGCTTAGACAGGGGACCCTATGGCTACACCTTC
TRBJ2-5 few TRBV4-1 TRBD2 CASSLRLAAAQETQYF TGCGCCAGCAGCCTACGACTAGCGGCGGCACAAGAGACCCAGTACTTC
TRBJ2-5 - TRBV7-2 - CASSLRFGGETQYF TGTGCCAGCAGCCTGAGGTTCGGGGGAGAGACCCAGTACTTC
TRBJ1-1 few TRBV19 - CASSTTVTEAFF TGTGCCAGTAGTACGACAGTCACTGAAGCTTTCTTT
TRBJ2-7 - TRBV5-6 - CASSPVEAYEQYF TGTGCCAGCAGCCCGGTGGAGGCCTACGAGCAGTACTTC
TRBJ2-5 - TRBV3-1 TRBD1 CASSQAGTGHFGKTQYF TGTGCCAGCAGCCAGGCGGGGACAGGGCATTTTGGGAAGACCCAGTACTTC
TRBJ1-1 - TRBV6-6 - CASRSDPMRMNTEAFF TGTGCCAGCAGATCGGACCCGATGAGGATGAACACTGAAGCTTTCTTT
TRBJ2-7 - TRBV7-9 TRBD1 CASGQAYEQYF TGTGCCAGTGGACAGGCCTACGAGCAGTACTTC
TRBJ2-5 few TRBV5-6 TRBD2 CASSSLAGGRKTQYF TGTGCCAGCAGCTCCCTTGCGGGGGGGAGGAAGACCCAGTACTTC
TRBJ1-6 - TRBV7-9 - CASSLRLSYNSPLHF TGTGCCAGCAGCTTAAGGCTTTCCTATAATTCACCCCTCCACTTT
TRBJ1-2 few TRBV11-2 - CASSSHREGVDGYTF TGTGCCAGCAGCTCGCATCGGGAAGGGGTGGACGGCTACACCTTC
TRBJ2-6 many TRBV10-3 - CAISGTVSGANVLTF TGTGCCATCAGTGGGACAGTCTCTGGGGCCAACGTCCTGACTTTC
TRBJ2-7 - TRBV5-4 - CASSSPRRADEQYF TGTGCCAGCAGCTCCCCCCGCAGGGCCGACGAGCAGTACTTC
TRBJ2-5 - TRBV7-3 - CASARDGQETQYF TGTGCCAGCGCAAGGGACGGCCAAGAGACCCAGTACTTC
TRBJ2-1 - TRBV6-2/TRBV6-3 - CASRASGGAHNEQFF TGTGCCAGCAGGGCATCGGGGGGCGCCCACAATGAGCAGTTCTTC